This T cell receptor beta chain was observed in a study of vaccination effects on CD4 cells after COVID-19. The wider study: Expansion of antigen-specific CD4+ T cells with viral peptide pools was carried out by the ViraFEST assay before sequencing.

Profiled with immunoSEQ multiplex PCR; TCRdb holds only in-frame clones, not every one. Of tens of thousands of clones listed, 74% were seen once; the top ten hold 14% to 15%. Worth noting for this clone: Its antigen is currently unknown.

On day 10 of culture, CD4+ T cells were separated out. The vaccine given was either BNT162b2 or mRNA-1273, in two doses. Each vaccine recipient was nucleocapsid antibody negative and had no prior SARS-CoV-2 infection. The trim removed 2 bases at V and 3 bases at J, leaving 11 bases unmatched. Germline values: CDR1 MDHEN, CDR2 SYDVKM. The CDR3 runs 17 residues. The sequences come from CD4+ T cells from PBMCs cultured without peptide, collected after COVID-19 vaccination. This TCR came from a human donor who received a COVID-19 vaccine. V gene TRBV28 combines with J gene TRBJ2-7, with 9 bases identical to TRBD1. CDR3 nucleotide sequence: TGTGCCAGCAGTTTAACAGGGGGCATTTCTGGCATCTACGAGCAGTACTTC. It specifies CASSLTGGISGIYEQYF.